Below, 10 T cell receptor beta chains from the same sample are listed, as sequenced in a study of T cell responses to AZD1222 COVID-19 vaccine. The assay was immunoSEQ multiplex PCR, and TCRdb's table has in-frame clones only and misses some. The sample lists approximately 82,000 clones; roughly 90% were seen once. The input for sequencing was peripheral blood, taken 28 days after the second AZD1222 dose. The receptors come from an adult who received the AZD1222 COVID-19 vaccine.

The rearrangement joins TRBV11-2 to TRBJ2-3; 12 bases agree with TRBD2. Germline assignment: CDR1 SGHAT and CDR2 FQNNGV. This CDR3 is 19 amino acids long. The V gene end was trimmed by 0 bases and the J gene end by 6 bases; junction bases not matched to a gene: 13. Written as DNA, the CDR3 is TGTGCCAGCAGCTTAGAGGAGCTGCTAGCGGGGGGGCGCCCGGATACGCAGTATTTT. It specifies CASSLEELLAGGRPDTQYF.

This rearrangement joins TRBV6-5 to TRBJ1-1; 9 bases are a match to TRBD1. Trimming took 5 bases from V and 5 from J; bases not matched to a gene: 9. Germline lookup yields CDR1 MNHEY and CDR2 SVGAGI. The CDR3 contains 15 residues. The CDR3 protein is CASSIDPTGGTEAFF. The CDR3 DNA reads as TGTGCCAGCAGTATTGACCCGACAGGGGGGACTGAAGCTTTCTTT.

The CDR3 DNA reads as TGTGCCAGCAGCTTAGAGGGACAGGGTTTCGACGAGCAGTACTTC. Protein product: CASSLEGQGFDEQYF. This chain links TRBV7-2 with TRBJ2-7, with 9 bases lining up with TRBD1. Germline-derived CDR1 and CDR2 are SGHTA and FQGNSA. J gave up 5 bases and V 1 base, and 6 bases lay outside the gene matches. The CDR3 totals 15 residues.

This chain links TRBV11-1 with TRBJ2-1; 8 nucleotides agree with TRBD1. CDR3 length: 13 residues. Per germline, CDR1 SGHAT and CDR2 FQDESV (reference sequence). The trim removed 3 bases at V and 7 bases at J, leaving 2 bases unmatched. CDR3 loop: CASSLDRANEQFF. Written as DNA, the CDR3 is TGTGCCAGCAGCTTGGACAGGGCTAATGAGCAGTTCTTC.

DNA of the CDR3: TGTGCCAGCAGCGAAAAACTCGTACAAGAGACCCAGTACTTC. The encoded protein is CASSEKLVQETQYF. The chain has TRBV5-4 and TRBJ2-5; D ambiguous. Between the trimmed V and J ends, which lost 4 bases and 2 bases, there was a span of 12 bases. The length of the CDR3 is 14 residues. CDR1 is SGHNT and CDR2 is YYREEE in the germline V gene (reference sequence).

The V gene is TRBV19, the J gene TRBJ1-5; D is uncertain. CDR3 length equals 14 residues. Germline V lookup: CDR1 LNHDA, CDR2 SQIVND (reference sequence). With 7 bases removed from V and 2 bases from J, the gap between germline ends came to 12 bases. CDR3 nucleotide sequence: TGTGCCAGTAACCTACCCGGAGGCAATCAGCCCCAGCATTTT. It encodes CASNLPGGNQPQHF. Drawing the rest from reference TRBV19 and TRBJ1-5, the complete variable domain is DGGITQSPKYLFRKEGQNVTLSCEQNLNHDAMYWYRQDPGQGLRLIYYSQIVNDFQKGDIAEGYSVSREKKESFPLTVTSAQKNPTAFYLCASNLPGGNQPQHFGDGTRLSIL.

The V call is TRBV7-6, the J call TRBJ2-5, with D possibly TRBD1 on 7 matching bases. Trimming pared 0 bases from V and 2 bases from J, leaving 10 bases between. Germline V lookup: CDR1 SGHVS, CDR2 FNYEAQ. CDR3 length: 15 amino acids. CDR3 sequence: CASSLAAGGQETQYF. In nucleotides, the CDR3 is TGTGCCAGCAGCTTAGCCGCAGGGGGGCAAGAGACCCAGTACTTC.

This chain connects TRBV19 to TRBJ1-2; 9 bases agree with TRBD1. The CDR3 is made up of 14 amino acids. CDR1 and CDR2 (germline): LNHDA, SQIVND (reference sequence). The J segment lost 8 bases and the V segment lost 7 bases, leaving 11 bases of the junction unmatched. CDR3 protein: CASNPDRGVTGYTF. The CDR3 DNA follows: TGTGCCAGTAATCCGGACAGGGGAGTTACAGGCTACACCTTC.

This rearrangement joins TRBV11-3 to TRBJ2-1, with 11 bases that match TRBD1. The CDR3 covers 17 residues. Germline assignment: CDR1 SGHNT and CDR2 YENEEA. After removal of 1 base from V and 4 bases from J, the junction contained 6 bases not matched to a gene. The CDR3, as DNA: TGTGCCAGCAGCTTAGCGGGGACAGGGGGGCCGTACAATGAGCAGTTCTTC. Translating gives CASSLAGTGGPYNEQFF.

This clone has more than one count but fewer than ten. The chain uses TRBV10-3 and TRBJ1-1; D gene uncertain. V was pared by 3 bases and J by 5 bases, with 7 bases between. This CDR3 spans 12 amino acids. The germline gives CDR1 ENHRY, CDR2 SYGVKD. CDR3 loop: CAISDGRTEAFF. Here the CDR3 DNA reads TGTGCCATCAGTGACGGGAGAACTGAAGCTTTCTTT.